This T cell receptor (beta chain) originates from a study of graft-versus-host responses after intestinal transplantation. Clones were read by immunoSEQ multiplex PCR, and TCRdb kept only the in-frame ones, dropping some. The sample yields 12,000 to 15,000 clones, approximately 30% seen once. After mixed lymphocyte reaction, dividing CD4+ and CD8+ responder T cells were sorted. Trimming shortened V by 5 bases and J by 2 bases, and 10 bases separated the two germline ends. The CDR3 runs to 14 residues. Germline CDR1 SGHTA, CDR2 FQGTGA. This specimen consisted of alloreactive CD4+ T cells from a mixed lymphocyte reaction culture, obtained before intestinal transplant. Subset of the sample: CFSE-low proliferating T cells sorted from roughly six-day pre-transplant mixed lymphocyte reaction (GvH or HvG direction). The source of this sequence is a human patient who received an intestinal transplant. The chain employs TRBV7-3 and TRBJ1-5; maybe TRBD1 (6 bases). The CDR3 sequence is CASSPRGGNQPQHF. Written as DNA, the CDR3 is TGTGCCAGCAGCCCCAGGGGAGGCAATCAGCCCCAGCATTTT.